The 32 T cell receptor beta chains given below trace back to one sample, sequenced in a study of beta chain features in type 1 diabetes. The study's findings and limits: The study found moderately but significantly shorter TCRB CDR3s in all four CD4+ subsets of Type 1 diabetes patients.

The sequenced template was cDNA made from the entire isolated RNA. Assay: immunoSEQ multiplex PCR; the TCRdb copy retains only in-frame clones and omits some. The table shows about 340,000 clones, with around 9.3% occurring only once. No antigen has been identified for these receptors. The sequencing input was central memory CD4+ T cells from blood. These receptors all stem from a man aged 25 to 40 with type 1 diabetes.

This chain connects TRBV11-2 to TRBJ1-1; D ambiguous. Deletions cut 5 bases from V and 0 bases from J, with 10 bases between. Germline CDR1 reads SGHAT; CDR2 reads FQNNGV. The CDR3 runs to 14 residues. The CDR3 spells CASSLNIMNTEAFF. The CDR3 DNA reads TGTGCCAGCAGCCTTAACATCATGAACACTGAAGCTTTCTTT.

This chain uses TRBV5-1 with TRBJ2-1, with TRBD1 identical over 12 bases. V shed 7 bases and J 8 bases; nucleotides not matched to a gene: 10. In germline, CDR1 is SGHRS, CDR2 YFSETQ. The CDR3 is made up of 15 amino acids. Written as DNA, the CDR3 is TGCGCCAGCGAGCCGGGACAGGGGGCTTGGGATGAGCAGTTCTTC. Amino acids: CASEPGQGAWDEQFF.

The rearrangement joins TRBV19 to TRBJ2-7; 7 bases agree with TRBD1. Germline V gene data show CDR1 as LNHDA and CDR2 as SQIVND (reference sequence). The CDR3 runs to 15 residues. V lost 5 bases and J lost 0; bases outside the gene matches: 7. CDR3 in DNA: TGTGCCAGTAGTCCATCCCGACAGGGCTCCTACGAGCAGTACTTC. Translation gives CASSPSRQGSYEQYF.

V and J are TRBV27 and TRBJ2-4, with D unclear. CDR1 and CDR2 (germline): MNHEY, SMNVEV (reference sequence). Trimming took off 9 bases at V and 0 bases at J, with 12 bases between the two ends. There are 14 residues in the CDR3. This CDR3 is CARNSGGAKNIQYF. CDR3 DNA sequence: TGTGCCAGGAACTCCGGTGGAGCCAAAAACATTCAGTACTTC.

Ten or more counts support this clone. V and J are TRBV7-8 and TRBJ2-2; TRBD1 matches at 7 bases. The CDR3 is made up of 14 amino acids. V gave up 8 bases and J gave up 4 bases; unmatched junction bases: 7. Per germline, CDR1 SGHVS and CDR2 FQNEAQ. The CDR3 DNA reads TGTGCCAGCGCGACCGACAGGGCCACCGGGGAGCTGTTTTTT. It specifies CASATDRATGELFF.

This clone appeared a few times. This chain connects TRBV9 to TRBJ2-3; possibly TRBD2 for D (6 bases). The CDR3 totals 16 residues. V lost 0 bases to trimming and J lost 0 bases, with 11 bases between them. In germline, CDR1 is SGDLS, CDR2 YYNGEE. The CDR3 DNA is TGTGCCAGCAGCGTAGAAAGGCGGGGTAGCACAGATACGCAGTATTTT. This gives the protein CASSVERRGSTDTQYF.

This clone turned up a few times. This chain uses TRBV18 with TRBJ2-5, with D maybe TRBD1 (6 bases). The DNA end favors TRBJ2-7, so the J call may be wrong. CDR3 size: 14 residues. Germline-derived CDR1 and CDR2 are KGHSH and LQKENI. The CDR3 DNA follows: TGTGCCAGCTCACGGGACACACACTCCTACGAGCAGTACTTC. It specifies CASSRDTHSYEQYF.

This clone was seen more than once but under ten times. The J gene is TRBJ2-5, the V gene TRBV7-2; no clear D. Germline values: CDR1 SGHTA, CDR2 FQGNSA. Trimming took 2 bases from V and 4 from J, leaving 8 bases between them. CDR3 size: 13 residues. CDR3 DNA: TGTGCCAGCAGCTTACCAGAAAGAGAGACCCAGTACTTC. Translated, it gives CASSLPERETQYF.

The chain employs TRBV20-1 and TRBJ2-3; possible D gene TRBD2, 6 bases. Trimming stripped 3 bases from V and 10 bases from J, with 11 bases between. The CDR3 is made up of 11 amino acids. Germline CDR1 is DFQATT and CDR2 is SNEGSKA (reference sequence). The CDR3 coding sequence is TGCAGTGCTAGGACCGGGGAGGCGCAGTATTTT. It is translated as CSARTGEAQYF.

This clone has a handful of counts. V is TRBV29-1 and J is TRBJ2-1; 8 bases fit TRBD2. The germline CDR1 and CDR2 sequences are SQVTM and ANQGSEA. The CDR3 is 14 residues long. Trimming cost V 5 bases and J 7 bases; bases outside gene matches: 10. DNA of the CDR3: TGCAGCGTTTTCTCACCGGGGGGGCAGAATGAGCAGTTCTTC. Translation: CSVFSPGGQNEQFF.

This clone was detected many times. The chain is built from TRBV19 and TRBJ2-1, with 10 nucleotides matching TRBD2. V gave up 0 bases and J gave up 12 bases; unmatched junction bases: 14. The CDR3 spans 17 residues. The V gene's germline CDR1 is LNHDA and CDR2 SQIVND (reference sequence). CDR3 protein: CASSIDHSSGGTWGQFF. The CDR3 nucleotides are TGTGCCAGTAGTATAGATCATTCTAGCGGGGGCACCTGGGGGCAGTTCTTC. The full variable domain, with the rest looked up from reference TRBV19 and TRBJ2-1, is DGGITQSPKYLFRKEGQNVTLSCEQNLNHDAMYWYRQDPGQGLRLIYYSQIVNDFQKGDIAEGYSVSREKKESFPLTVTSAQKNPTAFYLCASSIDHSSGGTWGQFFGPGTRLTVL.

Only a few counts were recorded for this clone. The rearrangement uses TRBV2 and TRBJ2-7; 9 bases fit TRBD1. V lost 7 bases to trimming and J lost 9 bases; unmatched junction nucleotides: 10. The length of the CDR3 is 13 residues. The germline V gene has CDR1 SNHLY and CDR2 FYNNEI. The CDR3 region has the DNA TGTGCCAGCACCGAGGAGACAGGGGGAACGCAGTACTTC. Protein: CASTEETGGTQYF.

About this clone itself: Additional DNA sequences in this sample encode the identical CDR3. The V gene is TRBV4-3, the J gene TRBJ1-1; 7 bases are shared with TRBD1. V was clipped by 1 base and J by 3 bases; unmatched bases: 5. The germline gives CDR1 LGHNA, CDR2 YSLEER. The CDR3 totals 15 residues. The CDR3 sequence is CASSQVEGAYTEAFF. CDR3 DNA sequence: TGCGCCAGCAGCCAAGTGGAGGGGGCCTACACTGAAGCTTTCTTT.

The chain is built from TRBV6-5 and TRBJ2-3, with 9 bases fitting TRBD2. Germline V lookup: CDR1 MNHEY, CDR2 SVGAGI. The V segment lost 5 bases and the J segment 6 bases; nucleotides outside the gene matches: 6. The CDR3 runs to 14 residues. The CDR3 loop reads CASSNGLARDTQYF. CDR3 coding DNA: TGTGCCAGCAGTAACGGACTAGCGAGGGATACGCAGTATTTT.

This clone came up a few times. The rearrangement links TRBV15 to TRBJ2-1; 8 bases map to TRBD2. The V gene end was trimmed by 4 bases and the J gene end by 4 bases; junction bases not matched to a gene: 6. Germline lookup yields CDR1 LNHNV and CDR2 YYDKDF (reference sequence). The CDR3 is made up of 15 amino acids. CDR3 sequence reads: CATSIQAGDYNEQFF. The CDR3 DNA reads as TGTGCCACCAGCATCCAAGCGGGGGATTACAATGAGCAGTTCTTC.

In its sample, this clone was seen a few times. The gene calls are TRBV7-2 and TRBJ1-3; 8 bases fit TRBD1. Germline V lookup: CDR1 SGHTA, CDR2 FQGNSA. The trim removed 6 bases at V and 4 bases at J, leaving 11 bases unmatched. This CDR3 spans 16 amino acids. CDR3 nucleotides: TGTGCCAGCAGTCAGGACAGGGTGCAGGCCGGAAACACCATATATTTT. It is translated as CASSQDRVQAGNTIYF.

This clone has only a few counts. The chain has TRBV7-2 and TRBJ2-5; TRBD2 agrees at 10 bases. The V gene's germline CDR1 is SGHTA and CDR2 FQGNSA. This CDR3 spans 16 amino acids. V trimming: 0 bases; J trimming: 9 bases; junction bases outside the gene matches: 10. DNA of the CDR3: TGTGCCAGCAGCTTAGCCGGGACTAGCGAACCGACGGCCCAGTACTTC. Amino acid sequence: CASSLAGTSEPTAQYF.

The chain links TRBV6-6 to TRBJ1-1; D is perhaps TRBD1 (5 bases). V shed 3 bases and J shed 0 bases, with 11 bases lying between them. The CDR3 is made up of 15 amino acids. Germline V CDR1 and CDR2: MNHNY, SVGAGI (reference sequence). CDR3 bases: TGTGCCAGCAGTTATGGGCAGGGCTTGAACACTGAAGCTTTCTTT. The encoded protein is CASSYGQGLNTEAFF.

This clone was observed a handful of times. The chain has TRBV29-1 and TRBJ1-5; no reliable D call. Trimming left V 6 bases short and J 1 base short, with 10 bases between. This CDR3 contains 13 residues. Germline V CDR1 and CDR2: SQVTM, ANQGSEA. The CDR3 coding sequence is TGCAGCGTCGCAGGACGGAGCAATCAGCCCCAGCATTTT. Protein: CSVAGRSNQPQHF.

V usage is TRBV5-6 and J usage is TRBJ1-2; the match to TRBD1 covers 7 bases. The CDR3 totals 14 residues. Germline assignment: CDR1 SGHDT and CDR2 YYEEEE. The V and J ends lost 3 bases and 8 bases, in that order; junction bases with no gene match: 10. The CDR3 spells CASSSFNRGRGYTF. CDR3 DNA: TGTGCCAGCAGCTCCTTCAACAGGGGAAGAGGCTACACCTTC.

This clone was picked up a small number of times. V and J are TRBV27 and TRBJ2-7; 7 nucleotides line up with TRBD2. With V trimmed by 2 bases and J by 5 bases, 15 bases remained unmatched. The germline gives CDR1 MNHEY, CDR2 SMNVEV (reference sequence). The CDR3 extends over 17 amino acids. CDR3: CASSLNGQIGGSHEQYF. The CDR3 bases are TGTGCCAGCAGTTTAAATGGGCAGATCGGGGGGTCCCACGAGCAGTACTTC.

The chain recombines TRBV5-1 with TRBJ2-7; D is ambiguous. Germline V gene sequence: CDR1 SGHRS, CDR2 YFSETQ. CDR3 length: 10 amino acids. This CDR3 reads CASEVYEQYF. The CDR3, as DNA: TGCGCATCAGAAGTATACGAGCAGTACTTC.

V usage is TRBV10-3 and J usage is TRBJ1-1; D perhaps matches TRBD1 (6 bases). CDR3 length: 15 residues. Germline assignment: CDR1 ENHRY and CDR2 SYGVKD. V was clipped by 5 bases and J by 3 bases, with 16 bases between them. The CDR3 DNA reads TGTGCCATCAGTCGACAGGAGCCGGGGGACACTGAAGCTTTCTTT. Amino acid sequence: CAISRQEPGDTEAFF.

The DNA of the CDR3 is TGTGCCAGCAGTAGTTTCCGGGACAGCGATTATGGCTACACCTTC. Amino acid sequence: CASSSFRDSDYGYTF. This sequence joins TRBV6-5 and TRBJ1-2; TRBD1 aligns across 7 bases. Germline lookup yields CDR1 MNHEY and CDR2 SVGAGI. J lost 5 bases, V lost 5 bases, and 11 bases had no gene match. The CDR3 is 15 residues long.

V gene TRBV9 combines with J gene TRBJ2-3; no clear D gene. The CDR3 covers 14 residues. The germline V gene encodes CDR1 SGDLS and CDR2 YYNGEE. Deletions cut 2 bases from V and 6 bases from J, with 13 bases between. DNA of the CDR3: TGTGCCAGCAGCGTTTTCAGTCTTTCGGATACGCAGTATTTT. Its protein is CASSVFSLSDTQYF.

This clone showed up many times. The CDR3 DNA follows: TGCGCCAGCAGTGATAACAGGGGAGACGAGACCCAGTACTTC. Its translation: CASSDNRGDETQYF. This rearrangement joins TRBV10-2 to TRBJ2-5; 7 nucleotides align to TRBD1. V gave up 3 bases and J gave up 5 bases; unmatched junction bases: 6. CDR1 is WSHSY, CDR2 SAAADI, per germline. The CDR3 covers 14 residues.

The chain couples TRBV5-1 to TRBJ1-6, with a tentative D call TRBD1 (6 bases). This CDR3 is 15 amino acids long. Germline V lookup: CDR1 SGHRS, CDR2 YFSETQ. V gave up 0 bases and J gave up 8 bases, with 12 bases separating them. The CDR3 DNA reads TGCGCCAGCAGCTTGGATGGACAGCGGCATTCACCCCTCCACTTT. Protein: CASSLDGQRHSPLHF.

As regards this clone: A much larger clone lies a single base off, so this may be a read error. Different DNA sequences within this sample yield the same CDR3. This sequence joins TRBV28 and TRBJ1-1; no definite D call. The CDR3 spans 11 residues. Germline values: CDR1 MDHEN, CDR2 SYDVKM. The V end was cut by 7 bases, the J end by 0 bases, with 3 bases between. DNA of the CDR3: TGTGCCAGCAATATGAACACTGAAGCTTTCTTT. It translates to CASNMNTEAFF.

The chain recombines TRBV2 with TRBJ2-3; 7 positions agree with TRBD2. Germline V lookup: CDR1 SNHLY, CDR2 FYNNEI. This CDR3 has 14 amino acids. V lost 4 bases, J lost 4 bases, and 5 bases stayed unmatched. CDR3 residues: CASSATSRSDTQYF. The CDR3 DNA sequence: TGTGCCAGCAGTGCGACTAGCAGGTCAGATACGCAGTATTTT.

The chain uses TRBV7-2 and TRBJ2-3; D is possibly TRBD2 (6 bases). V dropped 7 bases and J dropped 9 bases, with 20 bases sitting between them. This CDR3 has 14 residues. CDR1 is SGHTA and CDR2 is FQGNSA in the germline V gene. CDR3 amino acids: CASIFRGDQGTQYF. For the CDR3, the DNA is TGTGCCAGCATCTTCCGCGGGGACCAGGGAACGCAGTATTTT.

J is TRBJ1-1 and V is TRBV10-3; 8 nucleotides align to TRBD1. The CDR3 contains 15 residues. Looked up from germline, CDR1 is ENHRY and CDR2 is SYGVKD. Losses at the gene ends were 2 bases for V and 0 bases for J; bases not matched to a gene: 2. The CDR3: CAISEGQGLNTEAFF. In nucleotides, the CDR3 is TGTGCCATCAGTGAGGGACAGGGCTTGAACACTGAAGCTTTCTTT.

The chain recombines TRBV30 with TRBJ2-5; 8 bases match TRBD1. The V gene's germline CDR1 is GTSNPN and CDR2 SVGIG (reference sequence). Trimming removed 5 bases from V and 4 bases from J; junction bases left unmatched: 6. The CDR3 sequence is 13 residues long. CDR3 protein: CAWVGRGRETQYF. In nucleotides, the CDR3 is TGTGCCTGGGTTGGCAGGGGGCGAGAGACCCAGTACTTC.